These T cell receptor beta chains were read from a single sample in a study of T-cell reconstitution after alpha-beta-depleted transplantation in children. Each CDR3 protein gets one entry after TCRdb re-called the PCR reads with MiXCR. The sample lists around 800,000 distinct CDR3 sequences; roughly 15% were seen once. The specimen was PBMCs, mostly from graft donor cells, collected 360 days after TCRalphabeta/CD19-depleted stem cell transplant. Every receptor here comes from a male patient under 18 who had a stem cell transplant for acute lymphoblastic leukemia, so the T cells may come from the graft donor. Each CDR3 is given with its conserved first and last residue. The D gene is left open where the match is weak. Some rows mark clone size as missing; the rest say once, few, many or name a class of expanded clone.

clone_size	d_call	v_call	j_call	cdr3_aa	cdr3_nt
many	NA	TRBV24-1	TRBJ2-2	CATSGGANTGELFF	TGTGCCACCAGTGGCGGAGCGAACACCGGGGAGCTGTTTTTT
NA	NA	TRBV2	TRBJ1-6	CASRGGPLHHF	TGTGCCAGCAGGGGGGGACCGCTCCACCACTTT
many	NA	TRBV5-1	TRBJ2-1	CASSLRGDNEQFF	TGCGCCAGCAGCTTGCGCGGGGATAATGAGCAGTTCTTC
NA	TRBD1	TRBV5-1	TRBJ2-7	CASSSRTGFNCEQYF	TGCGCCAGCAGCTCGCGGACAGGGTTTAACTGCGAGCAGTACTTC
NA	TRBD1	TRBV5-1	TRBJ1-2	CASSLEGRGLRGYTF	TGCGCCAGCAGCTTGGAAGGCAGGGGGCTTCGTGGCTACACCTTC
few	TRBD2	TRBV6-2/TRBV6-3	TRBJ2-7	CASSYGGRPNYEQYF	TGTGCCAGCAGTTACGGCGGGAGGCCCAACTACGAGCAGTACTTC
few	NA	TRBV9	TRBJ2-1	CASSAARYNEQFF	TGTGCCAGCAGCGCCGCTAGGTACAATGAGCAGTTCTTC
NA	TRBD2	TRBV6-2/TRBV6-3	TRBJ2-7	CASSYTRGRAIVRYEQYF	TGTGCCAGCAGTTACACCCGTGGGAGGGCTATCGTTCGCTACGAGCAGTACTTC
few	TRBD2	TRBV12-3/TRBV12-4	TRBJ2-1	CASSTTSGIINEQFF	TGTGCCAGCAGTACGACTAGCGGGATTATCAATGAGCAGTTCTTC
few	NA	TRBV15	TRBJ2-7	CATSRPPGPSGDEQYF	TGTGCCACCAGCAGACCCCCGGGGCCGTCGGGAGACGAGCAGTACTTC
NA	NA	TRBV5-5	TRBJ2-1	CASSLRGLVQFF	TGTGCCAGCAGCTTGCGAGGTCTAGTGCAGTTCTTC
few	NA	TRBV5-1	TRBJ2-7	CASSFRGLSSYEQYF	TGCGCCAGCAGCTTCCGGGGGCTCTCCTCCTACGAGCAGTACTTC
NA	NA	TRBV5-1	TRBJ2-3	CASSLALGGGTDTQYF	TGCGCCAGCAGCTTGGCCTTGGGGGGCGGCACAGATACGCAGTATTTT
NA	NA	TRBV15	TRBJ2-3	CATSRDLRDTQYF	TGTGCCACCAGCAGAGATCTGCGAGATACGCAGTATTTT
few	NA	TRBV2	TRBJ2-2	CASREGLRTGELFF	TGTGCCAGCAGAGAGGGACTTCGCACCGGGGAGCTGTTTTTT
NA	TRBD1	TRBV6-2/TRBV6-3	TRBJ1-2	CASSFTERTRYRGANYGYTF	TGTGCCAGCAGTTTCACTGAGCGAACCCGTTACAGGGGAGCTAACTATGGCTACACCTTC
few	TRBD2	TRBV2	TRBJ2-1	CASSVLAGVNEQFF	TGTGCCAGCAGCGTACTAGCGGGAGTGAATGAGCAGTTCTTC
NA	NA	TRBV7-3	TRBJ1-1	CASSRGAENTEAFF	TGTGCCAGCAGTAGAGGGGCCGAGAACACTGAAGCTTTCTTT